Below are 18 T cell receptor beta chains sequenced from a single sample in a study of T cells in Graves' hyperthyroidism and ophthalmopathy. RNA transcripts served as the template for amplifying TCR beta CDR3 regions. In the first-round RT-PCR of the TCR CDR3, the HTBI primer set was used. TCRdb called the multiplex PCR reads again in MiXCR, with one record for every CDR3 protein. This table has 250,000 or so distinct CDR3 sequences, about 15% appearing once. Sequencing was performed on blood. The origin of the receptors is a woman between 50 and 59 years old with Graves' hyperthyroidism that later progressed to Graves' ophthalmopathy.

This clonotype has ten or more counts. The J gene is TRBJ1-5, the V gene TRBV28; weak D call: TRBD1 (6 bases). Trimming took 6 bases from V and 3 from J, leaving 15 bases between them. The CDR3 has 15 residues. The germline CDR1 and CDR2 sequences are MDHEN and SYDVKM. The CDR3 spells CASSPTTGPNQPQHF. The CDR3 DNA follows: TGTGCCAGCAGCCCGACGACAGGACCCAATCAGCCCCAGCATTTT.

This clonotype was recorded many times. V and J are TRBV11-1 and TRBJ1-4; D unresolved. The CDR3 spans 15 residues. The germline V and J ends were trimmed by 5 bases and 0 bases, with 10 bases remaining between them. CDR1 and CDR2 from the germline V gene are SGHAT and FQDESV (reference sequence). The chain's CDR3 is CASSPAGTTNEKLFF. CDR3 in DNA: TGTGCCAGCAGCCCCGCAGGAACAACTAATGAAAAACTGTTTTTT.

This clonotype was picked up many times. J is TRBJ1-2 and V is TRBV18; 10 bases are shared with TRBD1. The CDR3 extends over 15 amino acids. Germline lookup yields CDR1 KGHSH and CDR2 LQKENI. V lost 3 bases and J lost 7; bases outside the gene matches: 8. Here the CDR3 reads CASSPAGTGDGGYTF. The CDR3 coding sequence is TGTGCCAGCTCACCGGCCGGGACAGGGGATGGTGGCTACACCTTC.

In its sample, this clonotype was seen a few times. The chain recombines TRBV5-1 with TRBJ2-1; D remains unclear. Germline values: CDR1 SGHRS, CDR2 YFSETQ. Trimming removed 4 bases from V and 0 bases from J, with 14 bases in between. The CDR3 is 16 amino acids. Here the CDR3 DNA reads TGCGCCAGCAGCCCCGGAACTATATACTCCTACAATGAGCAGTTCTTC. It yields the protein CASSPGTIYSYNEQFF.

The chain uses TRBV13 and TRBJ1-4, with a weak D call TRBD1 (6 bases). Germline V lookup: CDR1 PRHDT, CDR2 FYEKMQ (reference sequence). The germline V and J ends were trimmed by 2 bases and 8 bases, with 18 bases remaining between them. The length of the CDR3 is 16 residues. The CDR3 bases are TGTGCCAGCAGCTTATCGGGTGGGGGCATTCGGGAAAAACTGTTTTTT. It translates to CASSLSGGGIREKLFF. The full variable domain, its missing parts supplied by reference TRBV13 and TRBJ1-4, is AAGVIQSPRHLIKEKRETATLKCYPIPRHDTVYWYQQGPGQDPQFLISFYEKMQSDKGSIPDRFSAQQFSDYHSELNMSSLELGDSALYFCASSLSGGGIREKLFFGSGTQLSVL.

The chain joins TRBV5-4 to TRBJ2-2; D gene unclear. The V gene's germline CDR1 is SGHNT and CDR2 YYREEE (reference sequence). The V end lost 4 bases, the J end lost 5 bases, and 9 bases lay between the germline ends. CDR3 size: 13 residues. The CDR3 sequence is CASSAVPTGELFF. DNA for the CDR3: TGTGCCAGCAGCGCCGTCCCTACCGGGGAGCTGTTTTTT. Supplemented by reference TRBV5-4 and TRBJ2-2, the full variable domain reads ETGVTQSPTHLIKTRGQQVTLRCSSQSGHNTVSWYQQALGQGPQFIFQYYREEENGRGNFPPRFSGLQFPNYSSELNVNALELDDSALYLCASSAVPTGELFFGEGSRLTVL.

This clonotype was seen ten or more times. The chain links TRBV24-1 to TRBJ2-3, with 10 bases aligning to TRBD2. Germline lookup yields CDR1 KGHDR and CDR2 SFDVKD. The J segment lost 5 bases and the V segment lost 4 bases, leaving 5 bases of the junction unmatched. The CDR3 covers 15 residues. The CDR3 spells CATSEAGGPGDTQYF. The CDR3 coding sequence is TGTGCCACCAGTGAAGCGGGAGGGCCGGGAGATACGCAGTATTTT.

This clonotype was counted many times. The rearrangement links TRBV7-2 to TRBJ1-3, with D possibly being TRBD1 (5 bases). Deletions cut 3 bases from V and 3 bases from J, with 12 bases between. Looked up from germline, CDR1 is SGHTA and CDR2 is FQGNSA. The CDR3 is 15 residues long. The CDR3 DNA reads TGTGCCAGCAGCTTGGGACCCGGAGGTGGAAACACCATATATTTT. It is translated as CASSLGPGGGNTIYF.

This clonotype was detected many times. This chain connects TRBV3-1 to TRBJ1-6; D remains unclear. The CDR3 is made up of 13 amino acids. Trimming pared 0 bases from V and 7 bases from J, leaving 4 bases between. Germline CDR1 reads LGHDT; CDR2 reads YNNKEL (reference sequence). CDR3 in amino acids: CASSQDPNSPLHF. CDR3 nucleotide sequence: TGTGCCAGCAGCCAAGATCCAAATTCACCCCTCCACTTT.

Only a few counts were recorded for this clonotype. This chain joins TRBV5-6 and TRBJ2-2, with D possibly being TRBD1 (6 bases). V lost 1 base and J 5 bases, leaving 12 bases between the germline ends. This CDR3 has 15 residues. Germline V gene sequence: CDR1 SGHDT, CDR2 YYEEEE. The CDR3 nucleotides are TGTGCCAGCAGCTTGACAGGGATTTCGACCGGGGAGCTGTTTTTT. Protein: CASSLTGISTGELFF.

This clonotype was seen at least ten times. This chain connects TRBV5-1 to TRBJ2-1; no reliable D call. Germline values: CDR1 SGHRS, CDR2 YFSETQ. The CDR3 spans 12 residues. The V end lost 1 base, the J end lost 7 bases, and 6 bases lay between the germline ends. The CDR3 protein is CASSLSRNEQFF. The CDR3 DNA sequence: TGCGCCAGCAGCTTGTCTCGGAATGAGCAGTTCTTC.

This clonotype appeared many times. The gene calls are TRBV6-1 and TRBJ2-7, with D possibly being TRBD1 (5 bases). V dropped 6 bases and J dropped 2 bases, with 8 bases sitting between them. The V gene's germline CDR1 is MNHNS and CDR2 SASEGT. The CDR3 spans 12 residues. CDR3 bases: TGTGCCAGCAGGACAGAGGCCTACGAGCAGTACTTC. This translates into CASRTEAYEQYF.

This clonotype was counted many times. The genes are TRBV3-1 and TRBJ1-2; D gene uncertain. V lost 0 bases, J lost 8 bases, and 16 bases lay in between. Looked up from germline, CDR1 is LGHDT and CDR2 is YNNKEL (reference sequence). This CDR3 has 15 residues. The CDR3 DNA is TGTGCCAGCAGCCAAGATAACCGCGGCGGGTACGGCTACACCTTC. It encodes CASSQDNRGGYGYTF.

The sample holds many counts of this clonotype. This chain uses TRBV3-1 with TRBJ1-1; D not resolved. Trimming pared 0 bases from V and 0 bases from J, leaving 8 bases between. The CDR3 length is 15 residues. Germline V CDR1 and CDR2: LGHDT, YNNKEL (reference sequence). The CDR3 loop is CASSQDLAVNTEAFF. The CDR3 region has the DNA TGTGCCAGCAGCCAAGACTTGGCAGTGAACACTGAAGCTTTCTTT. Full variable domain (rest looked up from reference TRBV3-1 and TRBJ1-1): DTAVSQTPKYLVTQMGNDKSIKCEQNLGHDTMYWYKQDSKKFLKIMFSYNNKELIINETVPNRFSPKSPDKAHLNLHINSLELGDSAVYFCASSQDLAVNTEAFFGQGTRLTVV.

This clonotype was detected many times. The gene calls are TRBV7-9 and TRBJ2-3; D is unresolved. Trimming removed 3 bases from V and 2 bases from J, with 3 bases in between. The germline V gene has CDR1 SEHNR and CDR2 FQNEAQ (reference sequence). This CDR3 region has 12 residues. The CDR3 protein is CASSFPTDTQYF. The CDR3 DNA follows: TGTGCCAGCAGCTTTCCCACAGATACGCAGTATTTT.

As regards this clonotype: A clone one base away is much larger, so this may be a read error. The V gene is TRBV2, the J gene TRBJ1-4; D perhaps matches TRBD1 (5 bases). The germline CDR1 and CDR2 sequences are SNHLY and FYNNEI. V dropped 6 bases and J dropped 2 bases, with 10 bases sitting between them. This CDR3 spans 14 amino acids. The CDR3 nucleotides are TGTGCCAGCAGGACAGAGTTCACTAATGAAAAACTGTTTTTT. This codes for CASRTEFTNEKLFF.

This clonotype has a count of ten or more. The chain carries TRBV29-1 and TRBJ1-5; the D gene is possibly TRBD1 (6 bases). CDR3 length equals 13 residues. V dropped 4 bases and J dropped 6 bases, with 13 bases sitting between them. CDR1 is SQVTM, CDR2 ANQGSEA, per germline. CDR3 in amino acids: CSVAGTLGQPQHF. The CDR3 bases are TGCAGCGTTGCCGGGACACTCGGTCAGCCCCAGCATTTT.

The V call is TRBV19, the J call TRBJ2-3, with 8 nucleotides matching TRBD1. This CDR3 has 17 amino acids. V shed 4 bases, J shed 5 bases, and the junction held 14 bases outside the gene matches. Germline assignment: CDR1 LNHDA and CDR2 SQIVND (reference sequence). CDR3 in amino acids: CASSTTGGSGVGDTQYF. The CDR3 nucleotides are TGTGCCAGTAGTACCACAGGGGGGTCGGGAGTTGGAGATACGCAGTATTTT.